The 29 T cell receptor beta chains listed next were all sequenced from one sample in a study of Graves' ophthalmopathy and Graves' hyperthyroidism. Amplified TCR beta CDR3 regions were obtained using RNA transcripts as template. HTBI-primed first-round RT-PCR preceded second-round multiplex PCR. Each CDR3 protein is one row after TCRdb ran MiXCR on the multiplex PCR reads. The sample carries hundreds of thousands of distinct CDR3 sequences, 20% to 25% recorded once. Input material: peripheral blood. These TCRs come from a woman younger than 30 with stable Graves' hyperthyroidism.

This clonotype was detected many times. CDR3 residues: CASSGSWEGQNQPQHF. The CDR3 DNA sequence: TGTGCCAGCAGTGGCTCATGGGAGGGACAGAATCAGCCCCAGCATTTT. The V and J genes are TRBV2 and TRBJ1-5; TRBD1 matches at 7 bases. The germline gives CDR1 SNHLY, CDR2 FYNNEI. The CDR3 extends over 16 amino acids. Trimming at V came to 4 bases and at J to 4 bases, leaving 10 bases not matched to a gene.

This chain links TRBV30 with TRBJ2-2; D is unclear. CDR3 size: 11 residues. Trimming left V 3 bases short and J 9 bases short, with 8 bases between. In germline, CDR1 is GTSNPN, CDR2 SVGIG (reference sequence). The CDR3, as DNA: TGTGCCTGGAGCTCCCCACGGGAGCTGTTTTTT. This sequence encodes CAWSSPRELFF.

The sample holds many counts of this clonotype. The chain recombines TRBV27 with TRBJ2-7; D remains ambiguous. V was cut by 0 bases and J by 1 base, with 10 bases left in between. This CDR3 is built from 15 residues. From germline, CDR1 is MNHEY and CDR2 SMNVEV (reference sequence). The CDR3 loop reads CASSLSFNGSYEQYF. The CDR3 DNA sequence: TGTGCCAGCAGTTTATCGTTCAACGGTTCCTACGAGCAGTACTTC.

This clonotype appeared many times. The CDR3 DNA is TGTGCCAGCAGCTTAGTAGGACTAGCGGGAGGGGAGACCCAGTACTTC. Translated: CASSLVGLAGGETQYF. The J gene is TRBJ2-5, the V gene TRBV7-2; 15 bases line up with TRBD2. Germline V gene sequence: CDR1 SGHTA, CDR2 FQGNSA. The length of the CDR3 is 16 residues. With V trimmed by 1 base and J by 5 bases, 2 bases remained unmatched. Full variable domain (rest looked up from reference TRBV7-2 and TRBJ2-5): GAGVSQSPSNKVTEKGKDVELRCDPISGHTALYWYRQSLGQGLEFLIYFQGNSAPDKSGLPSDRFSAERTGGSVSTLTIQRTQQEDSAVYLCASSLVGLAGGETQYFGPGTRLLVL.

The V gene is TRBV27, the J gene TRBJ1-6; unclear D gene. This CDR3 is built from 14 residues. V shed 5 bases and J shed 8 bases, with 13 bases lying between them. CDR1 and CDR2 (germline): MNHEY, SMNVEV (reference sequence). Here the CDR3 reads CASSGIRFYSPLHF. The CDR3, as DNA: TGTGCCAGCAGTGGCATCAGGTTTTATTCACCCCTCCACTTT.

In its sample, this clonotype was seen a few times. CDR3 loop: CASSPIRGRKNIQYF. As DNA, the CDR3 is TGTGCCAGCTCACCTATCAGGGGGCGGAAAAACATTCAGTACTTC. This chain connects TRBV18 to TRBJ2-4; 8 bases line up with TRBD1. V lost 3 bases to trimming and J lost 4 bases; unmatched junction nucleotides: 5. Germline CDR1 KGHSH, CDR2 LQKENI. The CDR3 length is 15 residues.

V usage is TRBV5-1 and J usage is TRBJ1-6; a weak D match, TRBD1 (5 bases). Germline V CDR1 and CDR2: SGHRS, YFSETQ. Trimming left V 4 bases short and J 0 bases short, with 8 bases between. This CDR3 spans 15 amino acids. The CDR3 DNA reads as TGCGCCAGCAGCGCAGGGAGCTCCTATAATTCACCCCTCCACTTT. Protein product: CASSAGSSYNSPLHF. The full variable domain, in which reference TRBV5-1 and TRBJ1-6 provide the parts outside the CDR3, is KAGVTQTPRYLIKTRGQQVTLSCSPISGHRSVSWYQQTPGQGLQFLFEYFSETQRNKGNFPGRFSGRQFSNSRSEMNVSTLELGDSALYLCASSAGSSYNSPLHFGNGTRLTVT.

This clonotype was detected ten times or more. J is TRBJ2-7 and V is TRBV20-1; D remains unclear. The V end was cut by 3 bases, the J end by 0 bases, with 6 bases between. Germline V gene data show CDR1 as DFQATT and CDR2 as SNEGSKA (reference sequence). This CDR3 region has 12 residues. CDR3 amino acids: CSASGTSYEQYF. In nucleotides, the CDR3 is TGCAGTGCTAGCGGCACCTCCTACGAGCAGTACTTC.

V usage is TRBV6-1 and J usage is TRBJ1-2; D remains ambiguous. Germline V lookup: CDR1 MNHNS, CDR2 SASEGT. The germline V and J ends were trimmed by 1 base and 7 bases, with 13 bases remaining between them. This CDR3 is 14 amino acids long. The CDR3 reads CASSEEATKLGYTF. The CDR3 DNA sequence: TGTGCCAGCAGTGAAGAGGCAACAAAACTTGGCTACACCTTC.

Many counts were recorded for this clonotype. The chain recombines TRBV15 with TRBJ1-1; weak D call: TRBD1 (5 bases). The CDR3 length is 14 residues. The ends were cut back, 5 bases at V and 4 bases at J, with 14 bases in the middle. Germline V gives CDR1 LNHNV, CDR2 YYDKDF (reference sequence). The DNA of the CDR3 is TGTGCCACCAGCGATCGGACACCGAGCACTGAAGCTTTCTTT. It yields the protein CATSDRTPSTEAFF.

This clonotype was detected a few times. The CDR3, as DNA: TGTGCCAGCTCACCACAGGGTACGGACACTGAAGCTTTCTTT. The encoded protein is CASSPQGTDTEAFF. V usage is TRBV18 and J usage is TRBJ1-1; D not resolved. V gave up 1 base and J gave up 3 bases, with 9 bases separating them. This CDR3 is built from 14 residues. Germline V gives CDR1 KGHSH, CDR2 LQKENI. The variable domain in full, with the rest retrieved from reference TRBV18 and TRBJ1-1, is NAGVMQNPRHLVRRRGQEARLRCSPMKGHSHVYWYRQLPEEGLKFMVYLQKENIIDESGMPKERFSAEFPKEGPSILRIQQVVRGDSAAYFCASSPQGTDTEAFFGQGTRLTVV.

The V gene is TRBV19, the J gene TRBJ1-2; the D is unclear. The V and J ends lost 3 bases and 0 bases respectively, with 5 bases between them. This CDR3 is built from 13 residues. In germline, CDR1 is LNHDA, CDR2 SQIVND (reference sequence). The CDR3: CASSISPNYGYTF. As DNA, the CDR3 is TGTGCCAGTAGTATCTCCCCTAACTATGGCTACACCTTC.

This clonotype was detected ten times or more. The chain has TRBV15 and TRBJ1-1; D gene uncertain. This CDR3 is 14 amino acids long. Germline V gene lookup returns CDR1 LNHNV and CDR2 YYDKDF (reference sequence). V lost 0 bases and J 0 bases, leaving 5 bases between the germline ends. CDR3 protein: CATSRDGLNTEAFF. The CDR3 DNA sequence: TGTGCCACCAGCAGAGATGGTTTGAACACTGAAGCTTTCTTT.

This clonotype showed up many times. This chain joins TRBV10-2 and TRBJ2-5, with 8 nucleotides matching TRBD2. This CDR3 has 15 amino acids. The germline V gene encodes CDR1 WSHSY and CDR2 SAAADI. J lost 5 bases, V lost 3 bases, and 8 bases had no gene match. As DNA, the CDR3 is TGCGCCAGCAGTGAACGAGCGGGAGTTGGCGAGACCCAGTACTTC. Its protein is CASSERAGVGETQYF.

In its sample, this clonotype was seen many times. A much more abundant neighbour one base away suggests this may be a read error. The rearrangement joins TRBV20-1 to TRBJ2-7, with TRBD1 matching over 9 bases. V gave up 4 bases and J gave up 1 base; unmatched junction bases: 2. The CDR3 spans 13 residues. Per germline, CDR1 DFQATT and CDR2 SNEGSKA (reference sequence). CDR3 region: CSATTGGSYEQYF. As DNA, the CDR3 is TGCAGTGCTACGACAGGGGGTTCCTACGAGCAGTACTTC.

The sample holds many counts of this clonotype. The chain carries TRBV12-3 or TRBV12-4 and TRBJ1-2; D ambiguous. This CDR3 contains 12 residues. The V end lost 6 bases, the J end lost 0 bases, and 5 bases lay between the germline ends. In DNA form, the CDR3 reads TGTGCCAGCAGGGAAGCTAACTATGGCTACACCTTC. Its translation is CASREANYGYTF.

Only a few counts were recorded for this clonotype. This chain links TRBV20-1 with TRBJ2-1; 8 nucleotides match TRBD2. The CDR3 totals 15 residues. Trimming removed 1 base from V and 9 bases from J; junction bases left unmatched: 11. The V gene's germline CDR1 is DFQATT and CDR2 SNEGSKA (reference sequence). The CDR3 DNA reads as TGCAGTGCTAGAGGCCCCAGCGGGAGTACGGGTGAGCAGTTCTTC. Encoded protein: CSARGPSGSTGEQFF.

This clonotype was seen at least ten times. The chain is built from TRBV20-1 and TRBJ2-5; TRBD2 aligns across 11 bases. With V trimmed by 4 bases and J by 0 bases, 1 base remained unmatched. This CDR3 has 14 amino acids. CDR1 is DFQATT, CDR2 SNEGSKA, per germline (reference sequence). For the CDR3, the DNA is TGCAGTGCTACTAGCGGGGGGTACCAAGAGACCCAGTACTTC. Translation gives CSATSGGYQETQYF.

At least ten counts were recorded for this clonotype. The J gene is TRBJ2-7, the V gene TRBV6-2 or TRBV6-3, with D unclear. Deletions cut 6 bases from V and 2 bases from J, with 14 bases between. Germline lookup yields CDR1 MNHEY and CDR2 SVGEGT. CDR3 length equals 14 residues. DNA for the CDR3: TGTGCCAGCAGCCCAACGACGGAGACCTACGAGCAGTACTTC. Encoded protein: CASSPTTETYEQYF.

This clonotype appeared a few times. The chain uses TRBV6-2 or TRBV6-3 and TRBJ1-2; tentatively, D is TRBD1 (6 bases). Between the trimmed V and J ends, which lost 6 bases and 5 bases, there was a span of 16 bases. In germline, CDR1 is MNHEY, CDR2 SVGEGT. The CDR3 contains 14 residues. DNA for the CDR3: TGTGCCAGCAGCCCAGGGGAGGGCCCTTATGGCTACACCTTC. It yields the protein CASSPGEGPYGYTF.

The CDR3: CASQDYRDTGELFF. The CDR3 DNA reads TGTGCCAGCCAAGACTACCGCGACACCGGGGAGCTGTTTTTT. The chain couples TRBV27 to TRBJ2-2, with a weak D call TRBD2 (5 bases). V was pared by 8 bases and J by 3 bases, with 13 bases between. Per the germline V gene, CDR1 is MNHEY and CDR2 is SMNVEV (reference sequence). The CDR3 is 14 amino acids.

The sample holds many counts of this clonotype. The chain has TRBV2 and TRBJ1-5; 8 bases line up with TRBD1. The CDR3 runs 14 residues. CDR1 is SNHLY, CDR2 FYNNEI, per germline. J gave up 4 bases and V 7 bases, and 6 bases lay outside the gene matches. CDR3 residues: CASTGDRINQPQHF. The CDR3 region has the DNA TGTGCCAGCACTGGGGACAGGATTAATCAGCCCCAGCATTTT.

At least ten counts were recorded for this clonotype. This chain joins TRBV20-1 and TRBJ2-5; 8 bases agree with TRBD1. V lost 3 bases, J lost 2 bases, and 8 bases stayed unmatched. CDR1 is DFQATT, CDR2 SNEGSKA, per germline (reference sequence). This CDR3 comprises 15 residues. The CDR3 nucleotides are TGCAGTGCTAGTCCGGGACAGGCTCAGCAAGAGACCCAGTACTTC. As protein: CSASPGQAQQETQYF.

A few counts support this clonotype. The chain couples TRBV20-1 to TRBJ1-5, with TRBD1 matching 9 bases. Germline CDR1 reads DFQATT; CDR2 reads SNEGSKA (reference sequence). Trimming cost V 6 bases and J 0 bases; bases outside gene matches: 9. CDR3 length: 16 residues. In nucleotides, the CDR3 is TGCAGTGCCAGACAGGGGGGGGGCCTTAGCAATCAGCCCCAGCATTTT. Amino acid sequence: CSARQGGGLSNQPQHF.

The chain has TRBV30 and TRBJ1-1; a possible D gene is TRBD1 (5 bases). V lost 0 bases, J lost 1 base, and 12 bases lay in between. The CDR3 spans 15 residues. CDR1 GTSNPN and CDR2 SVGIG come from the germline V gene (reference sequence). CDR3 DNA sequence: TGTGCCTGGAGTGTACTTCGGACAAGGAACACTGAAGCTTTCTTT. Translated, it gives CAWSVLRTRNTEAFF.

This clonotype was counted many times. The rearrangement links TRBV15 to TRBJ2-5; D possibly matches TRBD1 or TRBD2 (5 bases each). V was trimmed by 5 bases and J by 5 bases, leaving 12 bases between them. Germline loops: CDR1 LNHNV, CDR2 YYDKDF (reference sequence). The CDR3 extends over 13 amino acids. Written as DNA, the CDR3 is TGTGCCACCAGCGGGGGACCGGGGGAGACCCAGTACTTC. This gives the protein CATSGGPGETQYF.

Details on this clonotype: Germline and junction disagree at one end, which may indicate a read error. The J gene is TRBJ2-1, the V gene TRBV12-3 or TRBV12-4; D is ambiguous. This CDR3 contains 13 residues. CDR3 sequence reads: CASTGGRYNEKFF. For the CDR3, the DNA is TGTGCCAGCACCGGTGGCAGGTACAATGAGAAGTTCTTC.

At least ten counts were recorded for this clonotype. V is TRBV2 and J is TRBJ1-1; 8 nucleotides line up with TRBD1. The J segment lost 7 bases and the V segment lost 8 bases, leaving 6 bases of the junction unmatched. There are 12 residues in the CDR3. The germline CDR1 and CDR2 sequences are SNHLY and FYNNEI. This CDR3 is CASGAGTGEAFF. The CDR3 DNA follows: TGTGCCAGCGGGGCCGGGACAGGTGAAGCTTTCTTT. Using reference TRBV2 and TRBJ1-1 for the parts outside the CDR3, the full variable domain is EPEVTQTPSHQVTQMGQEVILRCVPISNHLYFYWYRQILGQKVEFLVSFYNNEISEKSEIFDDQFSVERPDGSNFTLKIRSTKLEDSAMYFCASGAGTGEAFFGQGTRLTVV.

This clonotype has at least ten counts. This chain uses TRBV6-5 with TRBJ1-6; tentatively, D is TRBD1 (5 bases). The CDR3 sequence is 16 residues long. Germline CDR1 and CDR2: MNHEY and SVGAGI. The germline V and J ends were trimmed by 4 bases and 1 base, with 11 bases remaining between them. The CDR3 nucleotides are TGTGCCAGCAGTTCTAGGGGAGGTTCCTATAATTCACCCCTCCACTTT. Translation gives CASSSRGGSYNSPLHF.